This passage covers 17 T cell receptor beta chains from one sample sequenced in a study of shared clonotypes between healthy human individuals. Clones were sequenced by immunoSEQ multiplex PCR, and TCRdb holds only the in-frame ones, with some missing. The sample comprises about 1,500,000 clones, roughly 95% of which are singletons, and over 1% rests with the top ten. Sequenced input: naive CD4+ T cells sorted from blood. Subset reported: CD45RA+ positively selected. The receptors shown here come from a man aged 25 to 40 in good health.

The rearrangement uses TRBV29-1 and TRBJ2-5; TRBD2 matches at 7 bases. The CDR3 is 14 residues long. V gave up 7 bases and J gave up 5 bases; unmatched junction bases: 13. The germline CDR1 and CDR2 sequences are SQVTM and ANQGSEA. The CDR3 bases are TGCAGCGCCGCGCTAGCGGTAGGGAGGGAGACCCAGTACTTC. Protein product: CSAALAVGRETQYF.

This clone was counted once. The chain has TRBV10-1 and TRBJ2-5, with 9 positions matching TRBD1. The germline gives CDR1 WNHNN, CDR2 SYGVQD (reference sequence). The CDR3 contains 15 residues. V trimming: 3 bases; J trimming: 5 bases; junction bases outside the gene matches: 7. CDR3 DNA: TGCGCCAGCAGTGATTCCTTGGACAGGGGTGAGACCCAGTACTTC. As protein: CASSDSLDRGETQYF.

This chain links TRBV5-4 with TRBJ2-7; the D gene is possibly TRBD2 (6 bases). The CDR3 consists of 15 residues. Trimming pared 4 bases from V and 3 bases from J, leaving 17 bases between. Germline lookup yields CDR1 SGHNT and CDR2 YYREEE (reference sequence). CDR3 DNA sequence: TGTGCCAGCAGCCTTCAGGGCGGGGCTCACTACGAGCAGTACTTC. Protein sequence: CASSLQGGAHYEQYF.

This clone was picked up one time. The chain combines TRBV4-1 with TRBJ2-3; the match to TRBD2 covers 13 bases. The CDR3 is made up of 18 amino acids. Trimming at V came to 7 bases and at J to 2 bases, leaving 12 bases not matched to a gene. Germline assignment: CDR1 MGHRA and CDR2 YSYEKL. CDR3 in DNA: TGCGCCAGCACCGCGGGACTAGCGGGGATTAGTTTCACAGATACGCAGTATTTT. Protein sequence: CASTAGLAGISFTDTQYF.

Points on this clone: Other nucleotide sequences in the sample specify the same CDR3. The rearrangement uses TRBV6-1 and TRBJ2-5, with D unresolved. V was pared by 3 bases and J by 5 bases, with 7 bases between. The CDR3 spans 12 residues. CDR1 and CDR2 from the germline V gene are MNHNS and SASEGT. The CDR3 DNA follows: TGTGCCAGCAGTGAGGTGGGTGAGACCCAGTACTTC. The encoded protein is CASSEVGETQYF.

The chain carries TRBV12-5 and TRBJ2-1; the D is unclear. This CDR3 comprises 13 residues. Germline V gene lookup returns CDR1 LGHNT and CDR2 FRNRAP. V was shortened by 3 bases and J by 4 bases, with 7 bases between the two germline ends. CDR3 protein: CASGFQEYNEQFF. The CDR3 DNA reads TGTGCTAGTGGTTTCCAGGAATACAATGAGCAGTTCTTC.

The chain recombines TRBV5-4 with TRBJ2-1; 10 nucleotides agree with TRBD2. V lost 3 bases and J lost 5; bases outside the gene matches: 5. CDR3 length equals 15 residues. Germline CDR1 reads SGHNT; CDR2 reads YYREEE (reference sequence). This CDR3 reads CASSSLAGGNNEQFF. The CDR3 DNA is TGTGCCAGCAGCTCCTTAGCGGGAGGAAACAATGAGCAGTTCTTC. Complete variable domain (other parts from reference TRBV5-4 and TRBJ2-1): ETGVTQSPTHLIKTRGQQVTLRCSSQSGHNTVSWYQQALGQGPQFIFQYYREEENGRGNFPPRFSGLQFPNYSSELNVNALELDDSALYLCASSSLAGGNNEQFFGPGTRLTVL.

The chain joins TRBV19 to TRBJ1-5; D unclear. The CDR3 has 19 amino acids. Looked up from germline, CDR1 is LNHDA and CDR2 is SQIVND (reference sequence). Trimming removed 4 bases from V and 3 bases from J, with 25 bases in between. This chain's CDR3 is CASSNPRGNAGFDNQPQHF. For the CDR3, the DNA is TGTGCCAGTAGTAACCCCCGTGGTAATGCTGGGTTCGACAATCAGCCCCAGCATTTT.

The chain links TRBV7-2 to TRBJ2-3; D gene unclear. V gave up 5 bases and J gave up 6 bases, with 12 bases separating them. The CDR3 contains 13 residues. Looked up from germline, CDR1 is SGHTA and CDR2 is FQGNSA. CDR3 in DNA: TGTGCCAGCAGCCCCGGAAGGGTGGATACGCAGTATTTT. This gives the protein CASSPGRVDTQYF.

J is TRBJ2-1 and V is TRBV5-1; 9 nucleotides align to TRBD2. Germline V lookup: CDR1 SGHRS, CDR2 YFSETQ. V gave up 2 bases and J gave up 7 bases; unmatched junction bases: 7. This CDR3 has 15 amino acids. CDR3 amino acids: CASSLGLAGWNEQFF. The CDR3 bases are TGCGCCAGCAGCTTAGGTCTAGCGGGATGGAATGAGCAGTTCTTC.

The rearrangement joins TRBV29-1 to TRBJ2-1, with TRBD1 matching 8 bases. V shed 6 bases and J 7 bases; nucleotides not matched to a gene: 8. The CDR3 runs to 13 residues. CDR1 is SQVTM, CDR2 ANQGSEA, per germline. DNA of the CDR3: TGCAGCGTCGCAGGACAGGGTTATAATGAGCAGTTCTTC. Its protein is CSVAGQGYNEQFF.

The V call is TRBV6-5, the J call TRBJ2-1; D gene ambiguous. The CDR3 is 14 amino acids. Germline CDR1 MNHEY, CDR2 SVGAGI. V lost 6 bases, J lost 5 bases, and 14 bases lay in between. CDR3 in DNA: TGTGCCAGCAGGAGCTATCACTGGGACAATGAGCAGTTCTTC. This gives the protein CASRSYHWDNEQFF.

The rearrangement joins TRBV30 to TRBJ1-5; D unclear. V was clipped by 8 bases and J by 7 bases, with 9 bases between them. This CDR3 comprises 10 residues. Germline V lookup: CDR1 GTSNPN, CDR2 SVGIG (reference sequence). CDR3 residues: CALWEQPQHF. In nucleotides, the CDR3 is TGTGCCCTCTGGGAGCAGCCCCAGCATTTT.

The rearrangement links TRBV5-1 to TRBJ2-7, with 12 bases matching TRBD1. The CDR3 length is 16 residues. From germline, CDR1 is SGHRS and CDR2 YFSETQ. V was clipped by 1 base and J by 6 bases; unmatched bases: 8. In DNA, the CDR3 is TGCGCCAGCAGCTTGCCCGGGACAGGGGGCATTGGCGAGCAGTACTTC. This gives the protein CASSLPGTGGIGEQYF.

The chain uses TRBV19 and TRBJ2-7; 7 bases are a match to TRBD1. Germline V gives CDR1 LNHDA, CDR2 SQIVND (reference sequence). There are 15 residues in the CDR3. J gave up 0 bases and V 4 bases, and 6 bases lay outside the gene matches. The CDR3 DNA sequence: TGTGCCAGTAGTACTCGGACAGGCCTCTCCTACGAGCAGTACTTC. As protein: CASSTRTGLSYEQYF. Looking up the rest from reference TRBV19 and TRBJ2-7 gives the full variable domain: DGGITQSPKYLFRKEGQNVTLSCEQNLNHDAMYWYRQDPGQGLRLIYYSQIVNDFQKGDIAEGYSVSREKKESFPLTVTSAQKNPTAFYLCASSTRTGLSYEQYFGPGTRLTVT.

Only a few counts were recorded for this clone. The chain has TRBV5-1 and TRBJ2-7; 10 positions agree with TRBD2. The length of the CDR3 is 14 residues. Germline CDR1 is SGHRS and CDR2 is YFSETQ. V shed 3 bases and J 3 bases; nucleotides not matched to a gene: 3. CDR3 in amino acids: CASSSGTSDYEQYF. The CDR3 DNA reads TGCGCCAGCAGCTCCGGGACTAGCGACTACGAGCAGTACTTC.

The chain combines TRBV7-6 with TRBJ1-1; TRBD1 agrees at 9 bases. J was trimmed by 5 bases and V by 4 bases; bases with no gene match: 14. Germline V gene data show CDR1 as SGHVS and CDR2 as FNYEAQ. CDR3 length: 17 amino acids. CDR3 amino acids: CASSSRGQGGPGTEAFF. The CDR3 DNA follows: TGTGCCAGCAGCTCCAGGGGACAGGGAGGGCCGGGTACTGAAGCTTTCTTT.